Presented here are 28 T cell receptor beta chains from one specimen sequenced in a study of blood T cell repertoires in COVID-19. Repertoires were generated with immunoSEQ multiplex PCR, while TCRdb's copy carries only in-frame clones and drops some. This repertoire shows hundreds of thousands of clones, more than 75% found once; its top ten account for 0.99%. The material sequenced was peripheral blood. These receptor sequences come from a woman aged 40 to 50 who had recovered from COVID-19.

The chain couples TRBV5-1 to TRBJ1-1, with a weak D call TRBD1 (5 bases). Germline V gene lookup returns CDR1 SGHRS and CDR2 YFSETQ. V was cut by 4 bases and J by 4 bases, with 14 bases left in between. The CDR3 runs to 14 residues. The CDR3 loop reads CASSPAVGGTEAFF. Written as DNA, the CDR3 is TGCGCCAGCAGCCCCGCGGTCGGGGGCACTGAAGCTTTCTTT.

The chain couples TRBV12-3 or TRBV12-4 to TRBJ2-5; 9 positions match TRBD1. Trimming at V came to 5 bases and at J to 5 bases, leaving 3 bases not matched to a gene. CDR3 length equals 13 residues. The CDR3 is CASSHGTGETQYF. CDR3 DNA sequence: TGTGCCAGCAGTCACGGGACAGGGGAGACCCAGTACTTC.

Concerning this clone: Other DNA sequences in the sample encode the same CDR3. The chain is built from TRBV7-6 and TRBJ2-7; 13 nucleotides match TRBD2. The germline V gene encodes CDR1 SGHVS and CDR2 FNYEAQ. V was clipped by 1 base and J by 3 bases; unmatched bases: 0. The CDR3 covers 15 residues. The CDR3 nucleotides are TGTGCCAGCAGCTTAGGGACTAGCGGGAGCTACGAGCAGTACTTC. Residues: CASSLGTSGSYEQYF.

A remark on this clone: Other DNA variants within this sample encode the same CDR3. The V and J genes are TRBV9 and TRBJ2-1, with 10 bases lining up with TRBD2. The V gene's germline CDR1 is SGDLS and CDR2 YYNGEE. The V segment lost 2 bases and the J segment 0 bases; nucleotides outside the gene matches: 2. The CDR3 loop spans 16 amino acids. CDR3 amino acids: CASSVGLAVSYNEQFF. CDR3 nucleotide sequence: TGTGCCAGCAGCGTCGGACTAGCGGTCTCCTACAATGAGCAGTTCTTC.

V and J are TRBV6-6 and TRBJ1-4, with a tentative D call TRBD1 (5 bases). V was cut by 6 bases and J by 8 bases, with 16 bases left in between. This CDR3 spans 14 amino acids. Germline lookup yields CDR1 MNHNY and CDR2 SVGAGI (reference sequence). The CDR3 nucleotides are TGTGCCAGCAGACTGGGGGGAGCCGGGGAAAAACTGTTTTTT. This gives the protein CASRLGGAGEKLFF.

This clone has only one observation. The V call is TRBV7-2, the J call TRBJ2-5; 7 nucleotides line up with TRBD1. Per the germline V gene, CDR1 is SGHTA and CDR2 is FQGNSA. V lost 5 bases and J lost 0; bases outside the gene matches: 6. The CDR3 has 15 amino acids. The CDR3 region is CASSTGQAHQETQYF. Written as DNA, the CDR3 is TGTGCCAGCAGCACAGGACAGGCACACCAAGAGACCCAGTACTTC.

V gene TRBV6-2 or TRBV6-3 combines with J gene TRBJ1-1; TRBD1 aligns across 7 bases. Germline V lookup: CDR1 MNHEY, CDR2 SVGEGT. The CDR3 runs to 16 residues. V lost 0 bases, J lost 6 bases, and 10 bases stayed unmatched. CDR3 DNA: TGTGCCAGCAGTTACTCGCCCGACAGGGTGTGGTCTGAAGCTTTCTTT. Translation gives CASSYSPDRVWSEAFF.

This chain links TRBV18 with TRBJ2-3; TRBD1 matches 7 bases. Germline V gene data show CDR1 as KGHSH and CDR2 as LQKENI. The length of the CDR3 is 16 residues. V was clipped by 3 bases and J by 0 bases; unmatched bases: 6. The CDR3 reads CASSPRTGLSTDTQYF. The CDR3 DNA sequence: TGTGCCAGCTCACCCCGGACAGGTCTAAGCACAGATACGCAGTATTTT.

This clone occurred a few times. The rearrangement joins TRBV6-5 to TRBJ2-7; 7 nucleotides match TRBD1. With V trimmed by 6 bases and J by 2 bases, 10 bases remained unmatched. The CDR3 sequence is 15 residues long. CDR1 and CDR2 from the germline V gene are MNHEY and SVGAGI. The CDR3 here is CASSPQGTAPYEQYF. Written as DNA, the CDR3 is TGTGCCAGCAGCCCCCAGGGGACAGCCCCCTACGAGCAGTACTTC.

This clone has just a few counts. DNA for the CDR3: TGTGCCAGCAGTTTGGTGGTACGTGCAGGGGCCTATGGCTACACCTTC. Translated, it gives CASSLVVRAGAYGYTF. The chain has TRBV6-5 and TRBJ1-2; possible D gene TRBD1, 6 bases. Trimming removed 4 bases from V and 4 bases from J, with 19 bases in between. The CDR3 contains 16 residues. Germline CDR1 MNHEY, CDR2 SVGAGI.

The chain couples TRBV6-4 to TRBJ2-3, with 8 positions matching TRBD2. The CDR3 sequence is 16 residues long. The trim removed 0 bases at V and 0 bases at J, leaving 2 bases unmatched. Germline CDR1 is MRHNA and CDR2 is SNTAGT. In nucleotides, the CDR3 is TGTGCCAGCAGTGACTCTGCTAGCGGGAGCACAGATACGCAGTATTTT. It is translated as CASSDSASGSTDTQYF.

The chain has TRBV5-6 and TRBJ1-2, with D hard to call. Germline CDR1 reads SGHDT; CDR2 reads YYEEEE. V lost 1 base to trimming and J lost 14 bases, with 15 bases between them. The CDR3 length is 12 residues. The CDR3 reads CASSLPRGERTF. Here the CDR3 DNA reads TGTGCCAGCAGCTTGCCGCGCGGGGAGAGGACCTTC.

This chain links TRBV9 with TRBJ1-2, with 7 nucleotides matching TRBD1. The V and J ends lost 0 bases and 5 bases, in that order; junction bases with no gene match: 7. Looked up from germline, CDR1 is SGDLS and CDR2 is YYNGEE. This CDR3 comprises 15 residues. CDR3 bases: TGTGCCAGCAGCGTAGCTTGGGCAGGGGGGTATGGCTACACCTTC. Translated: CASSVAWAGGYGYTF.

This chain links TRBV18 with TRBJ2-7; TRBD2 might be the D (6 bases). The CDR3 runs to 15 residues. Trimming removed 2 bases from V and 2 bases from J, with 13 bases in between. From germline, CDR1 is KGHSH and CDR2 LQKENI. DNA for the CDR3: TGTGCCAGCTCACCAGGGCCCGCGGGGACCTACGAGCAGTACTTC. Residues: CASSPGPAGTYEQYF.

V gene TRBV11-2 combines with J gene TRBJ1-1, with D perhaps TRBD1 (5 bases). There are 13 residues in the CDR3. Germline V lookup: CDR1 SGHAT, CDR2 FQNNGV. V shed 1 base and J shed 8 bases, with 11 bases lying between them. The CDR3 DNA follows: TGTGCCAGCAGCTTAGTAAGGGCAGGGGAAGCTTTCTTT. Translated: CASSLVRAGEAFF.

This clone was observed a single time. The V and J genes are TRBV5-1 and TRBJ2-2; TRBD2 agrees at 8 bases. The CDR3 is 15 residues long. The germline CDR1 and CDR2 sequences are SGHRS and YFSETQ. V dropped 2 bases and J dropped 4; count of bases not matched to a gene: 4. CDR3 residues: CASSFRGGSTGELFF. The CDR3 nucleotides are TGCGCCAGCAGCTTTCGCGGGGGGAGCACCGGGGAGCTGTTTTTT.

This clone occurred once. The V gene is TRBV5-6, the J gene TRBJ1-3, with D possibly being TRBD1 (6 bases). The CDR3 is 16 residues long. V shed 4 bases and J shed 6 bases, with 20 bases lying between them. CDR1 SGHDT and CDR2 YYEEEE come from the germline V gene. The CDR3 nucleotides read TGTGCCAGCAGCCCAGCCGGACAGTGGAGCCAAAACACCATATATTTT. Its protein product is CASSPAGQWSQNTIYF.

V gene TRBV18 combines with J gene TRBJ1-2; no clear D. CDR3 length: 13 amino acids. The V gene's germline CDR1 is KGHSH and CDR2 LQKENI. The V and J ends lost 3 bases and 4 bases respectively, with 9 bases between them. Here the CDR3 reads CASSPGQIYGYTF. CDR3 in DNA: TGTGCCAGCTCACCTGGCCAGATCTATGGCTACACCTTC.

The J gene is TRBJ1-2, the V gene TRBV6-5; a possible D gene is TRBD1 (5 bases). This CDR3 is built from 14 residues. The germline V gene has CDR1 MNHEY and CDR2 SVGAGI. Trimming left V 0 bases short and J 7 bases short, with 12 bases between. CDR3 protein: CASSYSGGVTGYTF. The CDR3 DNA reads TGTGCCAGCAGTTACTCTGGGGGGGTTACTGGCTACACCTTC.

The rearrangement uses TRBV18 and TRBJ1-5; no clear D. V shed 2 bases and J shed 2 bases, with 16 bases lying between them. The germline gives CDR1 KGHSH, CDR2 LQKENI. This CDR3 comprises 17 residues. CDR3 residues: CASSPFPGPGGNQPQHF. CDR3 nucleotides: TGTGCCAGCTCACCATTCCCGGGTCCCGGAGGCAATCAGCCCCAGCATTTT.

This rearrangement joins TRBV24-1 to TRBJ1-2; perhaps TRBD1 as D (5 bases). The CDR3 is made up of 14 amino acids. Trimming removed 4 bases from V and 2 bases from J, with 10 bases in between. CDR1 and CDR2 (germline): KGHDR, SFDVKD. The DNA for the CDR3 is TGTGCCACCAGTGACCTGGGGGGGAACTATGGCTACACCTTC. Translating gives CATSDLGGNYGYTF.

The J gene is TRBJ1-5, the V gene TRBV6-1; TRBD1 aligns across 8 bases. The CDR3 sequence is 15 residues long. V was clipped by 5 bases and J by 6 bases; unmatched bases: 9. Germline CDR1 reads MNHNS; CDR2 reads SASEGT. In DNA form, the CDR3 reads TGTGCCAGCAGTAAACTACAGGGGGGGAGTCAGCCCCAGCATTTT. Amino acids: CASSKLQGGSQPQHF.

This chain links TRBV9 with TRBJ2-7; D possibly corresponds to TRBD1 (5 bases). Looked up from germline, CDR1 is SGDLS and CDR2 is YYNGEE. V dropped 0 bases and J dropped 0 bases, with 10 bases sitting between them. This CDR3 region has 15 residues. The CDR3 DNA sequence: TGTGCCAGCAGCGTAGGCCCAGGGCCCTCCTACGAGCAGTACTTC. This translates into CASSVGPGPSYEQYF.

The CDR3 loop is CASSPAGVGGGIQYF. In nucleotides, the CDR3 is TGTGCCAGCAGCCCCGCGGGAGTTGGGGGCGGCATTCAGTACTTC. V and J are TRBV7-3 and TRBJ2-4; maybe TRBD2 (7 bases). Trimming removed 5 bases at V and 9 bases at J, with 20 bases between. Germline V gives CDR1 SGHTA, CDR2 FQGTGA. This CDR3 contains 15 residues.

V gene TRBV30 combines with J gene TRBJ2-6, with D perhaps matching TRBD1 (6 bases). Germline CDR1 reads GTSNPN; CDR2 reads SVGIG (reference sequence). The CDR3 runs 14 residues. The V end lost 2 bases, the J end lost 4 bases, and 9 bases lay between the germline ends. The CDR3 sequence is CAWSTGQGANVLTF. The CDR3 DNA is TGTGCCTGGAGTACCGGACAGGGGGCCAACGTCCTGACTTTC.

The chain uses TRBV19 and TRBJ1-5; a weak D match, TRBD1 (6 bases). Germline V gives CDR1 LNHDA, CDR2 SQIVND (reference sequence). V shed 11 bases and J shed 2 bases, with 19 bases lying between them. This CDR3 has 15 residues. CDR3 sequence reads: CASRGAGVGNQPQHF. The CDR3 DNA follows: TGTGCCTCCCGGGGGGCTGGGGTTGGCAATCAGCCCCAGCATTTT. The variable domain in full, with the rest retrieved from reference TRBV19 and TRBJ1-5, is DGGITQSPKYLFRKEGQNVTLSCEQNLNHDAMYWYRQDPGQGLRLIYYSQIVNDFQKGDIAEGYSVSREKKESFPLTVTSAQKNPTAFYLCASRGAGVGNQPQHFGDGTRLSIL.

The gene calls are TRBV11-2 and TRBJ2-1, with 12 bases fitting TRBD2. J was trimmed by 4 bases and V by 5 bases; bases with no gene match: 6. Germline values: CDR1 SGHAT, CDR2 FQNNGV. The CDR3 has 16 residues. This CDR3 is CASSRLAGVGYNEQFF. In nucleotides, the CDR3 is TGTGCCAGCAGCCGACTAGCGGGAGTCGGTTACAATGAGCAGTTCTTC.

This clone was detected only once. The CDR3 loop reads CASNNRQGAERETQYF. For the CDR3, the DNA is TGTGCCAGCAACAACCGACAGGGGGCAGAACGGGAGACCCAGTACTTC. The gene calls are TRBV6-6 and TRBJ2-5, with 10 bases identical to TRBD1. CDR1 MNHNY and CDR2 SVGAGI come from the germline V gene (reference sequence). The trim removed 7 bases at V and 5 bases at J, leaving 13 bases unmatched. CDR3 size: 16 residues.